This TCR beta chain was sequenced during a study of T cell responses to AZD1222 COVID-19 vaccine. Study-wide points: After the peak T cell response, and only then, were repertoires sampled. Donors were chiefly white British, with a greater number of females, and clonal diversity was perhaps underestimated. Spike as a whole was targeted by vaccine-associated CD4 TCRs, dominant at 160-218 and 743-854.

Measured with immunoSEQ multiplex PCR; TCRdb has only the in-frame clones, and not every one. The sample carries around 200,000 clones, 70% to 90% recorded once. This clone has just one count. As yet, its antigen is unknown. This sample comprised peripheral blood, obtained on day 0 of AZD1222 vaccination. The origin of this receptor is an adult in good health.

The CDR3 nucleotides are TGTGCCAGCAGTGACAGGGGCCAAGAGACCCAGTACTTC. Protein sequence: CASSDRGQETQYF. V gene TRBV3-1 (or the pseudogene TRBV3-2) combines with J gene TRBJ2-5; 8 nucleotides line up with TRBD1. V shed 6 bases, J shed 1 base, and the junction held 1 base outside the gene matches. This CDR3 comprises 13 residues. The germline gives CDR1 LGHDT, CDR2 YNNKEL (reference sequence).